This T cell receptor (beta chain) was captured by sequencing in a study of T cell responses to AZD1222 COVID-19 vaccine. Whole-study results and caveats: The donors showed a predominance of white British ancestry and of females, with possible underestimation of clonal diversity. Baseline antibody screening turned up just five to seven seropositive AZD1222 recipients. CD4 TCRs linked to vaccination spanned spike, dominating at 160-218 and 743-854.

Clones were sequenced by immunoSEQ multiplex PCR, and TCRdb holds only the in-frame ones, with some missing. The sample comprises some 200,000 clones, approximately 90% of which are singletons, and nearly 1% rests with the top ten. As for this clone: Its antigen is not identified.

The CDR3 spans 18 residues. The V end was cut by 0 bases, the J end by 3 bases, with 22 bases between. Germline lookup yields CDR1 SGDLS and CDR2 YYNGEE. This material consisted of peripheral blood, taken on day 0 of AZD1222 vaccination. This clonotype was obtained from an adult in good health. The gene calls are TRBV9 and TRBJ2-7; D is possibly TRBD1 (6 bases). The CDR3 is CASSVVGWLRDRSYEQYF. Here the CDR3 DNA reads TGTGCCAGCAGCGTAGTTGGTTGGTTGAGAGACAGGAGCTACGAGCAGTACTTC. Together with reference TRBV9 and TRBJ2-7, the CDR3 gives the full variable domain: DSGVTQTPKHLITATGQRVTLRCSPRSGDLSVYWYQQSLDQGLQFLIQYYNGEERAKGNILERFSAQQFPDLHSELNLSSLELGDSALYFCASSVVGWLRDRSYEQYFGPGTRLTVT.